This TCR beta chain was observed in a study of blood T cell repertoires in COVID-19. For the study at large: Samples representing acute and convalescent COVID-19 were sourced from the United States, Italy and Spain.

This clone has only a few counts. The protocol was immunoSEQ multiplex PCR, while the TCRdb copy is restricted to in-frame clones and leaves out a portion. The sample lists under 200,000 clones, 81% occurring once. Trimming stripped 0 bases from V and 7 bases from J, with 19 bases between. The CDR3 loop spans 18 amino acids. Looked up from germline, CDR1 is LGHNA and CDR2 is YNFKEQ. Participants' reported clinical history set cohort assignment. The sequence was collected from a woman in her forties with acute COVID-19. This chain uses TRBV4-2 with TRBJ1-6; tentatively, D is TRBD1 (5 bases). The sample taken for sequencing was PBMCs or T cells enriched from blood (not recorded which). Written as DNA, the CDR3 is TGTGCCAGCAGCCAAGATGGTCCGGGGACTTCGGGCAATTCACCCCTCCACTTT. As protein: CASSQDGPGTSGNSPLHF.